This T cell receptor beta chain was captured by sequencing in a study of OX40 agonist ivuxolimab in advanced cancers. Study information: It was ivuxolimab, an agonistic anti-OX40 (CD134) antibody, that patients were treated with. Dose-escalation patients were diagnosed with hepatocellular carcinoma, melanoma, renal cell cancer or head and neck cancer. Study-level points and caveats: The CD4+ and CD8+ T cells in the blood had expanded clonally by week 6 at 0.1 to 3.0 mg/kg. It was not determined which antigens were specifically recognized by the peripheral T cells that had undergone clonal expansion.

The method was immunoSEQ multiplex PCR; TCRdb's version includes in-frame clones alone and lacks a portion of them. The table has around 90,000 clones, 75% to 95% seen once; the top ten hold 2% to 2.5%. As regards this clone: Antigen unknown.

This CDR3 spans 14 amino acids. V gave up 10 bases and J gave up 0 bases, with 15 bases separating them. The germline V gene has CDR1 MNHEY and CDR2 SVGAGI. This receptor was obtained from an adult with an advanced solid tumor such as melanoma, head and neck, liver or kidney cancer. The source material was CD4+ or CD8+ T cells sorted from blood, sampled in a trial of the OX40 agonist ivuxolimab. This chain joins TRBV6-5 and TRBJ1-2; a possible D gene is TRBD1 (5 bases). The CDR3 region has the DNA TGTGCCACCCTGACAGTTATAGCTAACTATGGCTACACCTTC. As protein: CATLTVIANYGYTF.